The clone carrying this T cell receptor beta chain was recorded once. The data stem from a study of OX40 agonist ivuxolimab in advanced cancers. Clones were read by immunoSEQ multiplex PCR, and TCRdb kept only the in-frame ones, dropping some. The sample carries tens of thousands of clones, 91% recorded once. V lost 5 bases and J lost 2; bases outside the gene matches: 8. The CDR3 runs to 15 residues. Germline CDR1 and CDR2: SEHNR and FQNEAQ (reference sequence). The chain has TRBV7-9 and TRBJ2-7, with 8 positions matching TRBD1. Here the sequenced sample was CD4+ or CD8+ T cells sorted from blood, taken in a trial of the OX40 agonist ivuxolimab. The clonotype originates from an adult with an advanced solid tumor such as melanoma, head and neck, liver or kidney cancer. The CDR3 is CASSKTGGSAYEQYF. The DNA of the CDR3 is TGTGCCAGCAGCAAAACAGGGGGTTCCGCCTACGAGCAGTACTTC. Supplemented by reference TRBV7-9 and TRBJ2-7, the full variable domain reads DTGVSQNPRHKITKRGQNVTFRCDPISEHNRLYWYRQTLGQGPEFLTYFQNEAQLEKSRLLSDRFSAERPKGSFSTLEIQRTEQGDSAMYLCASSKTGGSAYEQYFGPGTRLTVT.